The 20 T cell receptor beta chains below come from one sample, sequenced in a study of blood T cells in healthy people across ages. The use of a sample-barcoded 5' primer and a J-beta primer mix characterized a second PCR of 7 to 11 cycles. TCRdb redid the calling of the 5' RACE reads with MiXCR, one entry per CDR3 protein. The sample includes fewer than 2,000,000 distinct CDR3 sequences, roughly 32% of them seen just once. Sequenced sample: blood. The receptors were sampled from a woman in her twenties or thirties in good health.

This clonotype has only a few counts. The chain employs TRBV5-1 and TRBJ2-2; 7 positions agree with TRBD2. The CDR3 is 17 amino acids. The V gene's germline CDR1 is SGHRS and CDR2 YFSETQ. After removal of 2 bases from V and 15 bases from J, the junction contained 22 bases not matched to a gene. As DNA, the CDR3 is TGCGCCAGCAGCTTACGGTTACGGGAGGTTTCCACCGGGAAGTTGTTTTTT. Amino acid sequence: CASSLRLREVSTGKLFF.

This clonotype came up a few times. The chain combines TRBV5-1 with TRBJ2-1; the D gene is possibly TRBD2 (6 bases). Germline assignment: CDR1 SGHRS and CDR2 YFSETQ. V was trimmed by 1 base and J by 4 bases, leaving 15 bases between them. This CDR3 spans 16 amino acids. CDR3 bases: TGCGCCAGCAGCTTGTCTCCGGGAGCGGAGTACAATGAGCAGTTCTTC. This encodes CASSLSPGAEYNEQFF.

Many counts were recorded for this clonotype. The CDR3 here is CASNPSDGPYEQYF. As DNA, the CDR3 is TGTGCCAGCAACCCCTCCGACGGGCCCTACGAGCAGTACTTC. The rearrangement joins TRBV2 to TRBJ2-7; D unclear. The CDR3 runs to 14 residues. CDR1 and CDR2 from the germline V gene are SNHLY and FYNNEI. Deletions cut 7 bases from V and 2 bases from J, with 15 bases between.

This clonotype was seen only a few times. The chain combines TRBV10-3 with TRBJ2-1; 9 nucleotides match TRBD2. J lost 3 bases, V lost 3 bases, and 9 bases had no gene match. The CDR3 consists of 17 residues. The germline V gene has CDR1 ENHRY and CDR2 SYGVKD. DNA of the CDR3: TGTGCCATCAGTGAATCACGGGGGCGGGAGGGCTACAATGAGCAGTTCTTC. It specifies CAISESRGREGYNEQFF.

A remark on this clonotype: One end of the junction fails to match germline, which may point to a read error. The V call is TRBV7-6, the J call TRBJ2-5, with D possibly TRBD1 on 6 matching bases. In germline, CDR1 is SGHVS, CDR2 FNYEAQ. This CDR3 has 13 residues. The CDR3 here is CACSLGGSETQYF. DNA of the CDR3: TGTGCCTGCAGCTTAGGGGGTAGTGAGACCCAGTACTTC.

This clonotype was seen only once. The chain combines TRBV7-9 with TRBJ2-1, with TRBD2 identical over 11 bases. Germline loops: CDR1 SEHNR, CDR2 FQNEAQ (reference sequence). This CDR3 has 15 amino acids. Trimming took 9 bases from V and 8 from J; bases not matched to a gene: 12. The CDR3 DNA follows: TGTGCCAGTAGCCGGTCACTAGCGGGAGACCATGAGCAGTTCTTC. Translating it yields CASSRSLAGDHEQFF.

The chain links TRBV20-1 to TRBJ2-7; 7 nucleotides align to TRBD1. J was trimmed by 5 bases and V by 4 bases; bases with no gene match: 14. The germline V gene has CDR1 DFQATT and CDR2 SNEGSKA (reference sequence). The CDR3 has 15 amino acids. For the CDR3, the DNA is TGCAGTGCTACTCTCACCGTGGGACAGACTGACGAGCAGTACTTC. Translating gives CSATLTVGQTDEQYF.

The J gene is TRBJ2-1, the V gene TRBV10-3; TRBD2 matches 14 bases. With 6 bases clipped from V and 2 bases from J, the junction kept 6 bases outside the gene matches. This CDR3 region has 17 residues. Per germline, CDR1 ENHRY and CDR2 SYGVKD. The CDR3 DNA is TGTGCCATCAGGCCCCAGGGACTAGCGGGGGCCTACAATGAGCAGTTCTTC. This codes for CAIRPQGLAGAYNEQFF.

The chain employs TRBV20-1 and TRBJ2-4, with D tentatively TRBD1 (5 bases). The germline V gene encodes CDR1 DFQATT and CDR2 SNEGSKA (reference sequence). CDR3 length: 15 amino acids. Trimming removed 5 bases at V and 1 base at J, with 15 bases between. The CDR3: CSALNKGVAKNIQYF. Here the CDR3 DNA reads TGCAGTGCTCTGAACAAAGGGGTTGCCAAAAACATTCAGTACTTC.

The chain uses TRBV12-3 or TRBV12-4 and TRBJ2-3; 7 bases are shared with TRBD1. This CDR3 comprises 14 residues. The junction had 6 bases not matched to a gene; V was cut back by 6 bases and J by 3 bases. In DNA form, the CDR3 reads TGTGCCAGCAGCCACGACAGGGAGACAGATACGCAGTATTTT. Amino acid sequence: CASSHDRETDTQYF.

The sample holds many counts of this clonotype. The gene calls are TRBV5-5 and TRBJ2-3; 9 positions agree with TRBD2. The CDR3 is 17 amino acids. Unmatched junction bases numbered 9, after V lost 4 bases and J lost 0 bases. Germline V gene data show CDR1 as SGHKS and CDR2 as YYEKEE (reference sequence). CDR3 nucleotide sequence: TGTGCCAGCAGCGACCCTCTAGCGGGGTATAGCACAGATACGCAGTATTTT. Translated: CASSDPLAGYSTDTQYF.

Comment on this clonotype: A read error may be the cause here, since a much bigger clone is one base away. The chain carries TRBV29-1 and TRBJ1-1; D not resolved. Germline-derived CDR1 and CDR2 are SQVTM and ANQGSEA. The ends were cut back, 7 bases at V and 11 bases at J, with 20 bases in the middle. This CDR3 contains 12 residues. The CDR3 spells CSAPEVCSMAFF. The CDR3 DNA reads TGCAGCGCCCCCGAAGTGTGTAGTATGGCTTTCTTT.

Points on this clonotype: Possible read error: a much larger clone is one base away. The chain carries TRBV28 and TRBJ2-7, with no clear D. In germline, CDR1 is MDHEN, CDR2 SYDVKM. CDR3 length: 16 residues. In DNA form, the CDR3 reads TGTGCCAGCAGTTTATCCCATACCATACGCTCCTGCGAGCAGTACTTC. Translated: CASSLSHTIRSCEQYF.

V gene TRBV20-1 combines with J gene TRBJ2-7, with 8 positions matching TRBD1. The closer fit of TRBJ2-5 to the DNA end suggests the J call may be wrong. CDR1 DFQATT and CDR2 SNEGSKA come from the germline V gene (reference sequence). The CDR3 covers 15 residues. For the CDR3, the DNA is TGCAGTGCTAGAGCCACAAGGACAGGGAAAGAGACCCAGTACTTC. It is translated as CSARATRTGKETQYF.

This clonotype was detected a few times. The J gene is TRBJ2-5, the V gene TRBV27; TRBD2 aligns across 7 bases. Germline V lookup: CDR1 MNHEY, CDR2 SMNVEV (reference sequence). This CDR3 has 15 residues. V lost 10 bases to trimming and J lost 2 bases; unmatched junction nucleotides: 13. The CDR3 DNA sequence: TGTGCCACCGGTGTCATCGCTAGCGGACAAGAGACCCAGTACTTC. Its protein is CATGVIASGQETQYF.

The chain carries TRBV3-1 and TRBJ2-3; D is uncertain. Germline CDR1 is LGHDT and CDR2 is YNNKEL (reference sequence). CDR3 length: 13 residues. The V and J ends lost 1 base and 6 bases respectively, with 8 bases between them. Here the CDR3 DNA reads TGTGCCAGCAGCCAAGCGGGCCCCGATACGCAGTATTTT. It specifies CASSQAGPDTQYF.

The rearrangement joins TRBV7-9 to TRBJ2-1; D is unclear. V shed 1 base and J shed 4 bases, with 14 bases lying between them. The CDR3 consists of 16 residues. Per the germline V gene, CDR1 is SEHNR and CDR2 is FQNEAQ (reference sequence). CDR3 DNA sequence: TGTGCCAGCAGCTTAGGGTTCGGACGGCAATACAATGAGCAGTTCTTC. Amino acids: CASSLGFGRQYNEQFF.

The rearrangement joins TRBV5-1 to TRBJ2-3, with a tentative D call TRBD1 (6 bases). Germline CDR1 reads SGHRS; CDR2 reads YFSETQ. V lost 1 base and J 2 bases, leaving 14 bases between the germline ends. The CDR3 runs to 16 residues. CDR3 sequence (DNA): TGCGCCAGCAGCTTGACCAGCAGGGGACCCACAGATACGCAGTATTTT. It encodes CASSLTSRGPTDTQYF.

J is TRBJ2-1 and V is TRBV4-2, with D perhaps matching TRBD2 (7 bases). Trimming took off 0 bases at V and 6 bases at J, with 15 bases between the two ends. Germline CDR1 and CDR2: LGHNA and YNFKEQ. There are 16 residues in the CDR3. CDR3 bases: TGTGCCAGCAGCCAAGAAGGGGGGGAGGGTCCCAATGAGCAGTTCTTC. It specifies CASSQEGGEGPNEQFF.

The chain employs TRBV28 and TRBJ1-2; D is perhaps TRBD1 (5 bases). The V gene's germline CDR1 is MDHEN and CDR2 SYDVKM. The CDR3 sequence is 14 residues long. Trimming removed 8 bases from V and 2 bases from J, with 15 bases in between. The CDR3 DNA follows: TGTGCCAGCGTCCAGGGAATCCTAAACTATGGCTACACCTTC. It specifies CASVQGILNYGYTF.